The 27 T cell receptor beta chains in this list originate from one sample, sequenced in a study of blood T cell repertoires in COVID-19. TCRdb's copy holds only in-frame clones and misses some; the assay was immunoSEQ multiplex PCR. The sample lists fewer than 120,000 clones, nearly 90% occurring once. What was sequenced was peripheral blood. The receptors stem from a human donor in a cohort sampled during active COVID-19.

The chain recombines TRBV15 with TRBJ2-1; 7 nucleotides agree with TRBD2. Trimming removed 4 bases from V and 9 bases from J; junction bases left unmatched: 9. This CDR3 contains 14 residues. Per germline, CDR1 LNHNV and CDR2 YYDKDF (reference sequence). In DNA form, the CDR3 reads TGTGCCACCAGCATAGGCGGGGGAGCAATTGAGCAGTTCTTC. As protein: CATSIGGGAIEQFF.

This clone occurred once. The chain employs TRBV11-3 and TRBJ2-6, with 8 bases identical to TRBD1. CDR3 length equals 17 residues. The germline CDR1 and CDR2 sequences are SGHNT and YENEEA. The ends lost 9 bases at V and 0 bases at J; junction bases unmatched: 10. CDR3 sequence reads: CARPQGASSSGANVLTF. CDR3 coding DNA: TGTGCCAGGCCTCAGGGGGCCTCTAGCTCTGGGGCCAACGTCCTGACTTTC.

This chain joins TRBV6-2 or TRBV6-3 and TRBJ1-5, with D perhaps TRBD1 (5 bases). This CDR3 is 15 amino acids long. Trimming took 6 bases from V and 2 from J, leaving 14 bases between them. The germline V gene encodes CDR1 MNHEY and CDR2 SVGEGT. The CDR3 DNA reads TGTGCCAGCAGCCCCTCAGGGAATCGCAATCAGCCCCAGCATTTT. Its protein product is CASSPSGNRNQPQHF.

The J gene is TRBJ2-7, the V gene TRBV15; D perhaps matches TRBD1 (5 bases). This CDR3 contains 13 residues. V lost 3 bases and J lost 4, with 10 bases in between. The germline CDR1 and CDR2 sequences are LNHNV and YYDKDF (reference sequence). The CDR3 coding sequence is TGTGCCACCAGCAGGCAGGGTTGGTACGAGCAGTACTTC. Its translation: CATSRQGWYEQYF. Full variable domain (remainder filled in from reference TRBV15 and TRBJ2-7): DAMVIQNPRYQVTQFGKPVTLSCSQTLNHNVMYWYQQKSSQAPKLLFHYYDKDFNNEADTPDNFQSRRPNTSFCFLDIRSPGLGDTAMYLCATSRQGWYEQYFGPGTRLTVT.

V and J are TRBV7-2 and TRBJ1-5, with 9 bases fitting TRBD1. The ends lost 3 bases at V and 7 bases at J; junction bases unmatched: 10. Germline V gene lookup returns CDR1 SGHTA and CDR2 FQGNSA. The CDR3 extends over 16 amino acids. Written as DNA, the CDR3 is TGTGCCAGCAGCTTGAAGGTGACAGGGGGGGGGCAGCCCCAGCATTTT. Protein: CASSLKVTGGGQPQHF.

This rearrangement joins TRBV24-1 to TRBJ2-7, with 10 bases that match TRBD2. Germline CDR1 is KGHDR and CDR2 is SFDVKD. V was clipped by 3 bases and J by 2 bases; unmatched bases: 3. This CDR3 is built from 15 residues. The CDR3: CATSDPGTSAYEQYF. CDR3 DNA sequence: TGTGCCACCAGTGATCCCGGGACTAGCGCCTACGAGCAGTACTTC.

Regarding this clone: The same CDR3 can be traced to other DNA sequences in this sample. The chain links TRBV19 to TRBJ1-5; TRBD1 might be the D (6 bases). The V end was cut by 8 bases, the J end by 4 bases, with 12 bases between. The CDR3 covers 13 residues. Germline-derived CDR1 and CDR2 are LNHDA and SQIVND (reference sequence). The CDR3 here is CASSGQRNQPQHF. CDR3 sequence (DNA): TGTGCCAGTTCTGGACAGCGAAATCAGCCCCAGCATTTT.

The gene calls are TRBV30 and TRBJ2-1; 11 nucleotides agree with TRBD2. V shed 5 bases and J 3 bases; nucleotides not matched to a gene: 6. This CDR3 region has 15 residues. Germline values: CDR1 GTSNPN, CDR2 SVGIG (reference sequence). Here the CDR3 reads CAWDTGLAVYNEQFF. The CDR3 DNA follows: TGTGCCTGGGATACGGGACTAGCGGTCTACAATGAGCAGTTCTTC.

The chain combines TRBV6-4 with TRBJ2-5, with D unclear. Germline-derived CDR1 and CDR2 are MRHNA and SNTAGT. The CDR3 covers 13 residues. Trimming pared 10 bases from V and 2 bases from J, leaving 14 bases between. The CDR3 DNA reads TGTGCCACCCTGTGGCTGGCACAAGAGACCCAGTACTTC. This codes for CATLWLAQETQYF.

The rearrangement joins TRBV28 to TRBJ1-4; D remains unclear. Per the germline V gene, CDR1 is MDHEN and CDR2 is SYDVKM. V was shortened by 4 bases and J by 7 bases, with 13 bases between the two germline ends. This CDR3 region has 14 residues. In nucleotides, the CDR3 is TGTGCCAGCAGTTCCGGAGGGTCAGGTGAAAAACTGTTTTTT. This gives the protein CASSSGGSGEKLFF.

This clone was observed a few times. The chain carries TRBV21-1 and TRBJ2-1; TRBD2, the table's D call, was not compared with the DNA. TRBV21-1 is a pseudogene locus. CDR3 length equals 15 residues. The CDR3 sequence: CASSKPRGLLNEQFF. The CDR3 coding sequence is TGTGCCAGCAGCAAGCCGCGGGGCCTTTTGAATGAGCAGTTCTTC.

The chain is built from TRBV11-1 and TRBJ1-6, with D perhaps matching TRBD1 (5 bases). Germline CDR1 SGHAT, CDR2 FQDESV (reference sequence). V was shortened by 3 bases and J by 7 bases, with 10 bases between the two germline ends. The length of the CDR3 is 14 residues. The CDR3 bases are TGTGCCAGCAGCTTGGCAGGGCAAAATTCACCCCTCCACTTT. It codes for CASSLAGQNSPLHF. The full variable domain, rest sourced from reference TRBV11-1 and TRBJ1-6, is EAEVAQSPRYKITEKSQAVAFWCDPISGHATLYWYRQILGQGPELLVQFQDESVVDDSQLPKDRFSAERLKGVDSTLKIQPAELGDSAMYLCASSLAGQNSPLHFGNGTRLTVT.

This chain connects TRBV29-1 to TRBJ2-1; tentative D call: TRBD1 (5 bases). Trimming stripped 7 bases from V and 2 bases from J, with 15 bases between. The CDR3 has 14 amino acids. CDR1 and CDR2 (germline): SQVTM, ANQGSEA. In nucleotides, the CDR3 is TGCAGCGCTGGTCCAGGGTCGCCCTACAATGAGCAGTTCTTC. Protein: CSAGPGSPYNEQFF.

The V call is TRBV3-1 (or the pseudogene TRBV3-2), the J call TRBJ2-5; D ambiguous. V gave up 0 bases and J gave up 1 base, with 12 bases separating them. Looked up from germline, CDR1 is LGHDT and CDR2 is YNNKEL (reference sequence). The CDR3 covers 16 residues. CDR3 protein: CASSQDRSAGQETQYF. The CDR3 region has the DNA TGTGCCAGCAGCCAAGATCGATCGGCAGGCCAAGAGACCCAGTACTTC.

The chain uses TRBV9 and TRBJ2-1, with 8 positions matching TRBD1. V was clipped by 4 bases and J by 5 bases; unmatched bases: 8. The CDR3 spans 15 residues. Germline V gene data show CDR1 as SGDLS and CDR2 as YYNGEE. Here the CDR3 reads CASSLWTGRDNEQFF. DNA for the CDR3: TGTGCCAGCAGCTTATGGACAGGGAGAGACAATGAGCAGTTCTTC. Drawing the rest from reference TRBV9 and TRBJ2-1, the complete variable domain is DSGVTQTPKHLITATGQRVTLRCSPRSGDLSVYWYQQSLDQGLQFLIQYYNGEERAKGNILERFSAQQFPDLHSELNLSSLELGDSALYFCASSLWTGRDNEQFFGPGTRLTVL.

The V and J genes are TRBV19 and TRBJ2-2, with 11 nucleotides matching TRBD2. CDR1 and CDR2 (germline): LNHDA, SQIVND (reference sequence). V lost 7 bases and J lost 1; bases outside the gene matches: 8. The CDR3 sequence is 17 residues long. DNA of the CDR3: TGTGCCAGTACCGCCCCTAGCGGGAGGAAGAACACCGGGGAGCTGTTTTTT. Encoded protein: CASTAPSGRKNTGELFF.

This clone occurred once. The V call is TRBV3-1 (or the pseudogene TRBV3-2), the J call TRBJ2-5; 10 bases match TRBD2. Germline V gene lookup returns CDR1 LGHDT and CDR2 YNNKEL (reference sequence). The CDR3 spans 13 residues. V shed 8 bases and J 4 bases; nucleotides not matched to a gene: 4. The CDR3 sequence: CASWASGGETQYF. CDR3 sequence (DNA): TGTGCCAGCTGGGCTAGCGGGGGAGAGACCCAGTACTTC.

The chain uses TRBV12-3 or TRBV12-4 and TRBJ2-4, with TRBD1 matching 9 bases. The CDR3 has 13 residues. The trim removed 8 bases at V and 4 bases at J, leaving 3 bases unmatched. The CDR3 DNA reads TGTGCCAGCTGGGACAGGGAGAAAAACATTCAGTACTTC. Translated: CASWDREKNIQYF.

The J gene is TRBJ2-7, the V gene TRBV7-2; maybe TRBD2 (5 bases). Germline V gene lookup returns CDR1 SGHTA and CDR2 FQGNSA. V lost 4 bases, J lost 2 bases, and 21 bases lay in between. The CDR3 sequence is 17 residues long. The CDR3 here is CASSSGVWEQNAYEQYF. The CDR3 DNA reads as TGTGCCAGCAGCTCGGGCGTTTGGGAGCAGAACGCCTACGAGCAGTACTTC. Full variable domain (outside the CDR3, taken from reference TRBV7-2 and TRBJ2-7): GAGVSQSPSNKVTEKGKDVELRCDPISGHTALYWYRQSLGQGLEFLIYFQGNSAPDKSGLPSDRFSAERTGGSVSTLTIQRTQQEDSAVYLCASSSGVWEQNAYEQYFGPGTRLTVT.

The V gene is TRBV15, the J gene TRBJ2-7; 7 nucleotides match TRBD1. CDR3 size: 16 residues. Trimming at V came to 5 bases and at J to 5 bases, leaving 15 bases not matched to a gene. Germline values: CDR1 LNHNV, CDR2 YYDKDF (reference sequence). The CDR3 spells CATSERPTRTGDEQYF. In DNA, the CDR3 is TGTGCCACCAGCGAACGCCCAACCCGGACAGGTGACGAGCAGTACTTC.

The CDR3 loop reads CASSPRGTGRNEQFF. Written as DNA, the CDR3 is TGTGCCAGCAGCCCCCGTGGGACAGGGCGCAATGAGCAGTTCTTC. The genes are TRBV5-4 and TRBJ2-1; 9 bases agree with TRBD1. The V segment lost 4 bases and the J segment 6 bases; nucleotides outside the gene matches: 8. This CDR3 spans 15 amino acids. Germline CDR1 SGHNT, CDR2 YYREEE (reference sequence).

CDR3 nucleotide sequence: TGTGCCTGGGACCTAGCCGGGACTAGCGGGTCTAATGAGCAGTTCTTC. The encoded protein is CAWDLAGTSGSNEQFF. The rearrangement links TRBV30 to TRBJ2-1; TRBD2 matches at 12 bases. Trimming removed 5 bases from V and 7 bases from J; junction bases left unmatched: 12. The CDR3 runs to 16 residues. CDR1 GTSNPN and CDR2 SVGIG come from the germline V gene (reference sequence).

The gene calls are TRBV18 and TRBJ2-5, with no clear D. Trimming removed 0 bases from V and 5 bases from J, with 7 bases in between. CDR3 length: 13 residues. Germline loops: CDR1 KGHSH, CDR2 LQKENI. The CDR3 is CASSPPIVETQYF. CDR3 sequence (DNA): TGTGCCAGCTCACCACCCATTGTGGAGACCCAGTACTTC.

As DNA, the CDR3 is TGTGCCATCAGCAGGACTGCAGATTACAATGAGCAGTTCTTC. Encoded protein: CAISRTADYNEQFF. The J gene is TRBJ2-1, the V gene TRBV10-3; D might be TRBD2 (5 bases). The germline V gene has CDR1 ENHRY and CDR2 SYGVKD. The germline V and J ends were trimmed by 6 bases and 4 bases, with 13 bases remaining between them. The CDR3 contains 14 residues.

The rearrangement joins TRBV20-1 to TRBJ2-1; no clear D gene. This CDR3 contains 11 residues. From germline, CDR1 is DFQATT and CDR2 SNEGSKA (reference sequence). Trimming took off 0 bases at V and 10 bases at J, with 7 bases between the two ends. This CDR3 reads CSARDQVEQFF. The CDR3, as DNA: TGCAGTGCTAGAGATCAGGTAGAGCAGTTCTTC.

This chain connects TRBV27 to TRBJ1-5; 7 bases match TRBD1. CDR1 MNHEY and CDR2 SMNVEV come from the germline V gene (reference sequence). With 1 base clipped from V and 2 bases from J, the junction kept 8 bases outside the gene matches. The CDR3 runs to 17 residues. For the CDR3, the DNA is TGTGCCAGCAGTTTATGGGGACAGAGGGGCGGCAATCAGCCCCAGCATTTT. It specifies CASSLWGQRGGNQPQHF.

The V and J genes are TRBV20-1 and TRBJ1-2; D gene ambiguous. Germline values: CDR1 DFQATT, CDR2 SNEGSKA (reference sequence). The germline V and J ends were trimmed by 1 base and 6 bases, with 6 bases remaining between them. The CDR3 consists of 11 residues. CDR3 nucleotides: TGCAGTGCTAGAGGGGCCCATGGCTACACCTTC. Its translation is CSARGAHGYTF.